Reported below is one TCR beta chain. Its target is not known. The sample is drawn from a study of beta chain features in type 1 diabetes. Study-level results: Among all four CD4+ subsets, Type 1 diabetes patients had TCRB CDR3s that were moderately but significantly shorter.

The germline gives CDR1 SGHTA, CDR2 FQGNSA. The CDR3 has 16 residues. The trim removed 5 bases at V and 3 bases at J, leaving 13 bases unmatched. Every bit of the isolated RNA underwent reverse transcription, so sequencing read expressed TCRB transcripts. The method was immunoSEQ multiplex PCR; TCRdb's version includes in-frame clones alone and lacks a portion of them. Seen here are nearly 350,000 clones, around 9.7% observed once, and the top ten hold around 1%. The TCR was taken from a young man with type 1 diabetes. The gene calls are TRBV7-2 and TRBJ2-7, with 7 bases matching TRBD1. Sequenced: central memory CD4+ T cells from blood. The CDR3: CASSLGSGTDYYEQYF. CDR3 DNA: TGTGCCAGCAGCCTAGGATCCGGGACAGATTACTACGAGCAGTACTTC.